The TCR beta chain under discussion was sequenced for a study of blood T cell repertoires in COVID-19. In the study overall: Sites across the United States, Italy and Spain contributed samples from acute and convalescent COVID-19. T cells, B-cell-depleted T cells, or PBMCs provided the cDNA or gDNA that served as material.

Authors' data handling: Reference gene primer amplification gave nucleated cell count estimates. Assay used: immunoSEQ multiplex PCR; TCRdb lists only in-frame clones, some missing. Clone size and V and J calls were adopted from that table, with D and trimming inferred from the DNA. The sample shows around 290,000 clones, about 88% of them seen only once. Trimming took off 3 bases at V and 2 bases at J, with 11 bases between the two ends. This CDR3 has 15 amino acids. Per the germline V gene, CDR1 is SNHLY and CDR2 is FYNNEI. The sample taken for sequencing was peripheral blood. The clonotype comes from a woman in her 70s with COVID-19, enrolled during active disease. This rearrangement joins TRBV2 to TRBJ1-5; D might be TRBD1 (6 bases). CDR3 sequence (DNA): TGTGCCAGCAGTGAGTATGGGGGCCGCAATCAGCCCCAGCATTTT. Translating gives CASSEYGGRNQPQHF.